The rows below give T cell receptor beta chains drawn from one sample of a study of blood T cell repertoires in COVID-19. Only in-frame clones appear in the TCRdb table, and some are missing; sequencing was by immunoSEQ multiplex PCR. The sample holds about 250,000 clones; 89% are singletons and the top ten take 0.94%. The sample taken for sequencing was peripheral blood. These receptors were taken from a woman aged 40 to 50 who had recovered from COVID-19. The CDR3 runs from the conserved cysteine through the conserved F or W. The D gene is left open where the match is weak. Expanded clones get a size class; other rows say once, few or many, or leave the size out.

DNA | CDR3 | size | V | D | J
TGTGCCAGCAGTGAGAGGTGGGTCGGTTACGAGCAGTACTTC | CASSERWVGYEQYF | - | TRBV2 | - | TRBJ2-7
TGTGCCAGCAGCTTACCGGAGGGGTGGGCCTACAATGAGCAGTTCTTC | CASSLPEGWAYNEQFF | - | TRBV7-9 | - | TRBJ2-1
TGTGCCAGCAGTGAGAGACAGGGGATCACCGGGGAGCTGTTTTTT | CASSERQGITGELFF | - | TRBV6-1 | TRBD1 | TRBJ2-2
TGTGCCAGCAGCTCCCGACAGACCTCTGGAAACACCATATATTTT | CASSSRQTSGNTIYF | few | TRBV11-2 | - | TRBJ1-3
TGTGCCAGCAGTGACCTGGCGGGAGGGGTCACAGATACGCAGTATTTT | CASSDLAGGVTDTQYF | - | TRBV6-1 | TRBD2 | TRBJ2-3
TGTGCCAGCAGCTTAGCTAGCGGCCTCGGCGAGCAGTACTTC | CASSLASGLGEQYF | - | TRBV7-9 | - | TRBJ2-7
TGTGCCAGCGGACTCGCGCGGGCGGGAAAACTGTTTTTT | CASGLARAGKLFF | once | TRBV7-2 | - | TRBJ1-4
TGTGCCAGCAGCGGGACTAGCGGGAGCTCCTACGAGCAGTACTTC | CASSGTSGSSYEQYF | - | TRBV7-2 | TRBD2 | TRBJ2-7
TGTGCCAGCAGCCCGCGGACACGAGGCTACAATGAGCAGTTCTTC | CASSPRTRGYNEQFF | - | TRBV5-6 | - | TRBJ2-1
TGTGCCAGCAGTGCTAGCGGGAGGGCAGAGGCAGATACGCAGTATTTT | CASSASGRAEADTQYF | - | TRBV28 | TRBD2 | TRBJ2-3
TGCAGTGGGGAGCTCGGGAACGAGCAGTACTTC | CSGELGNEQYF | - | TRBV20-1 | - | TRBJ2-7
TGTGCCAGCAGCTTAGCGGTTACGCAAGAGACCCAGTACTTC | CASSLAVTQETQYF | - | TRBV13 | - | TRBJ2-5
TGTGCCAGCAGCTTATCGCCGGGTTCCTACGAGCAGTACTTC | CASSLSPGSYEQYF | - | TRBV13 | - | TRBJ2-7
TGTGCCAGCAGCTCGTTCCGGGAATATGGTGAAAAACTGTTTTTT | CASSSFREYGEKLFF | - | TRBV5-6 | - | TRBJ1-4
TGTGCCAGCAGTTTGCGGACTAGCGGGATCGGGGAGACCCAGTACTTC | CASSLRTSGIGETQYF | - | TRBV28 | TRBD2 | TRBJ2-5
TGTGCCAGCTCACCGGACAGGGGGACTAATGAAAAACTGTTTTTT | CASSPDRGTNEKLFF | - | TRBV18 | TRBD1 | TRBJ1-4
TGTGCCAGCAGCCAAGATCTACAGGGGTGGGAAAAACTGTTTTTT | CASSQDLQGWEKLFF | - | TRBV4-2 | TRBD1 | TRBJ1-4
TGTGCCAGCAGCTTAGGCGGGCGAGAGCAGTTCTTC | CASSLGGREQFF | - | TRBV7-9 | - | TRBJ2-1
TGTGCCAGCAGCATGAACCGGGACAAACAAGAGACCCAGTACTTC | CASSMNRDKQETQYF | - | TRBV7-2 | - | TRBJ2-5
TGTGCCAGTAGTATACAGGGGCGGCAGCCCCAGCATTTT | CASSIQGRQPQHF | - | TRBV19 | - | TRBJ1-5
TGCGCCAGCAGCTTAAGCGACCCGAACACCGGGGAGCTGTTTTTT | CASSLSDPNTGELFF | - | TRBV5-1 | - | TRBJ2-2
TGTGCCAGCGGCCGGGGGGGGCGGCAAGAGACCCAGTACTTC | CASGRGGRQETQYF | - | TRBV27 | TRBD2 | TRBJ2-5
TGTGCCAGTGGACAGGATCCTAGCACAGATACGCAGTATTTT | CASGQDPSTDTQYF | - | TRBV19 | TRBD1 | TRBJ2-3
TGTGCCAGCTCACCACAGGGGGCCCCGAACACCGGGGAGCTGTTTTTT | CASSPQGAPNTGELFF | once | TRBV18 | TRBD1 | TRBJ2-2
TGTGCCAGCAGCGCCTACAGAAGCGGCCGCACAGATACGCAGTATTTT | CASSAYRSGRTDTQYF | - | TRBV9 | - | TRBJ2-3
TGTGCCAGCAGAAGACAGCGACAAGAGACCCAGTACTTC | CASRRQRQETQYF | - | TRBV21-1 | - | TRBJ2-5
TGTGCCAGCAGCTTAGCTAGGGGGAAACAATACAATGAGCAGTTCTTC | CASSLARGKQYNEQFF | - | TRBV7-9 | - | TRBJ2-1
TGTGCCAGCAGATTGACAGGCAATAACGAGCAGTACTTC | CASRLTGNNEQYF | - | TRBV27 | - | TRBJ2-7
TGTGCCAGCAGAGGTCTAGCGGGAGTCGCCGGGGAGCTGTTTTTT | CASRGLAGVAGELFF | - | TRBV11-2 | TRBD2 | TRBJ2-2
TGTGCCAGCAGCGCCCCAGGGAACACCGGGGAGCTGTTTTTT | CASSAPGNTGELFF | many | TRBV9 | - | TRBJ2-2
TGCGCCAGCAGCATTCGTACAGGGGGCGGGGAGACCCAGTACTTC | CASSIRTGGGETQYF | - | TRBV5-1 | TRBD1 | TRBJ2-5
TGTGCCAGCAGCGTAGCGGGGTTAACGGCTGGCGCCTACAATGAGCAGTTCTTC | CASSVAGLTAGAYNEQFF | - | TRBV9 | - | TRBJ2-1
TGTGCCAGCAGGGGAAGACAGGGGGCAGAATATGGCTACACCTTC | CASRGRQGAEYGYTF | - | TRBV6-5 | TRBD1 | TRBJ1-2
TGTGCCAGCAGAACTCTAGCGGGAGACACCTACGAGCAGTACTTC | CASRTLAGDTYEQYF | once | TRBV27 | TRBD2 | TRBJ2-7
TGTGCCAGCAGTCCCAGACAGGATCTCTGGGAGCAGTTCTTC | CASSPRQDLWEQFF | few | TRBV27 | - | TRBJ2-1
TGTGCCAGCAGCCCTCGACAGGGCTCCTACGAGCAGTACTTC | CASSPRQGSYEQYF | - | TRBV7-2 | TRBD1 | TRBJ2-7
TGTGCCAGCAGTTCACTAGCGGGAGGGGTCGGGGAGCTGTTTTTT | CASSSLAGGVGELFF | - | TRBV27 | TRBD2 | TRBJ2-2
TGTGCCAGCAGGACTCGGACTAGCGGGAGCCAAGAGACCCAGTACTTC | CASRTRTSGSQETQYF | once | TRBV2 | TRBD2 | TRBJ2-5
TGTGCCACCAGCAGAGCCACTCGGGGTGAGCAGTTCTTC | CATSRATRGEQFF | - | TRBV15 | - | TRBJ2-1
TGTGCCAGCAGTGACGGACAGGGCGCGACGGGCTACACCTTC | CASSDGQGATGYTF | - | TRBV6-4 | TRBD1 | TRBJ1-2
TGTGCTAGTGGTTTGGGGGGACTAGCGGGACCTAATGAGCAGTTCTTC | CASGLGGLAGPNEQFF | - | TRBV12-5 | TRBD2 | TRBJ2-1
TGTGCCAGCAGCTCCGTGGACAGTCACCACACTGAAGCTTTCTTT | CASSSVDSHHTEAFF | - | TRBV11-3 | - | TRBJ1-1
TGTGCTAGCAGCCCCCGCGCTAGATTCTGGTACGAGCAGTACTTC | CASSPRARFWYEQYF | - | TRBV7-7 | - | TRBJ2-7
TGTGCCAGCAGCTCGCTAGCCGGGACTAGCGGGGGGGGTACCTTCTTC | CASSSLAGTSGGGTFF | - | TRBV11-3 | TRBD2 | TRBJ2-1
TGTGCCACCAGTGATCGGACAGGCGCTAATGAAAAACTGTTTTTT | CATSDRTGANEKLFF | - | TRBV24-1 | TRBD1 | TRBJ1-4
TGTGCCAGCAGCCCTACCCGAGTGGGAGTGGGGGAGACCCAGTACTTC | CASSPTRVGVGETQYF | - | TRBV9 | - | TRBJ2-5
TGTGCCAGCAGCTCCAGCGGGAGATATGCTTACGAGCAGTACTTC | CASSSSGRYAYEQYF | - | TRBV21-1 | - | TRBJ2-7
TGTGCCACCAGTGCCGGAGGGTCTCAGGGAAACGAGCAGTACTTC | CATSAGGSQGNEQYF | - | TRBV24-1 | - | TRBJ2-7
TGTGCCAGCAGCTTCATGGGCCTGGGGGGAAACATTCAGTACTTC | CASSFMGLGGNIQYF | once | TRBV7-9 | - | TRBJ2-4
TGCGCCAGCAGCCAAAGGCTAGCGGATACTTACGAGCAGTACTTC | CASSQRLADTYEQYF | - | TRBV4-1 | TRBD2 | TRBJ2-7
TGTGCCAGTAGTAGACCCGGGACAGGGGCGACTGAAGCTTTCTTT | CASSRPGTGATEAFF | - | TRBV19 | TRBD1 | TRBJ1-1
TGTGCCAGCAGACTAGCAATCACGCCTGGAAACACCATATATTTT | CASRLAITPGNTIYF | - | TRBV28 | - | TRBJ1-3
TGTGCCAGCAGTTACTCCGGGGACAGCTCCTACGAGCAGTACTTC | CASSYSGDSSYEQYF | - | TRBV6-6 | TRBD1 | TRBJ2-7